Listed below are T cell receptor beta chains from one sample, sequenced in a study of T cell changes during pregnancy in multiple sclerosis. Repertoires were generated with immunoSEQ multiplex PCR, while TCRdb's copy carries only in-frame clones and drops some. The sample lists about 110,000 clones; just under 95% were seen once. The sample was peripheral blood, taken after pregnancy. The receptors were gathered from a female donor with multiple sclerosis, enrolled in a pregnancy study. Each CDR3 is given with its conserved first and last residue.

12 TRBV29-1 CSVGSGNYGYTF
15 TRBV5-1 CASSPSRVSGNTIYF
14 TRBV5-1 CASSPGGGYNEQFF
18 TRBV7-2 CASSFGRGRDGSGNTIYF
13 TRBV6-1 CASSVQGVNEQYF
12 TRBV9 CASSSRGYEQYF
15 TRBV2 CASSEALPGLNEAFF
14 TRBV5-1 CASSFDRTDYEQYF
14 TRBV5-4 CASRGWGLDTEAFF
15 TRBV5-6 CASSLRGPSNQPQHF
17 TRBV4-1 CASSQPGLAARTDTQYF
17 TRBV11-2 CASSLWSGTSGTYEQYF
18 TRBV27 CASSPSDRVAPPAGGYTF
15 TRBV7-3 CASSLLPGYNSPLHF
15 TRBV19 CASISPGLPTSEAFF
13 TRBV29-1 CSVEDRPKNIQYF
13 TRBV10-2 CASTWDYAGEQFF
17 TRBV4-2 CASSQAGTSGGGGELFF
13 TRBV11-1 CASSLGTDQPQHF
14 TRBV7-2 CASSFGQAGETQYF
18 TRBV5-1 CASSLARGASAGPDTQYF
16 TRBV5-6 CASSPSDRYSGNTIYF
15 TRBV9 CASSVAQGLGYGYTF
13 TRBV30 CASDRENTGELFF
13 TRBV21-1 CASSNAEHASRDF
16 TRBV4-2 CASSQDLGTGGNEQFF
15 TRBV28 CASSKRQGSTGELFF
15 TRBV4-1 CASSQVKEVFTEAFF
16 TRBV6-4 CASRITPGQHNEKLFF
15 TRBV25-1 CASSQGLAGVETQYF
16 TRBV4-1 CASSQETSGVLDTQYF
14 TRBV5-4 CASSLAGFVSPLHF
13 TRBV10-3 CAISEGTGNEQYF
14 TRBV7-2 CASSPLSVYNEQFF
14 TRBV2 CASSENRANQPQHF
15 TRBV14 CASSQDFWDIAEAFF
15 TRBV30 CAWTPTPGKNSPLHF
17 TRBV5-1 CASSLALAGGRYNEQFF
14 TRBV28 CASSWDRVTNIQYF
13 TRBV7-3 CASSFPNGGGYTF
14 TRBV7-9 CASSLELYQETQYF
13 TRBV30 CAWSVRGTDTQYF
15 TRBV4-1 CASSLDRGPDYGYTF
17 TRBV9 CASSVGEGTRLGGELFF
14 TRBV2 CASITGGRNYGYTF
16 TRBV27 CASSSWTSGGTDTQYF
15 TRBV5-1 CASSLGTGVSNEQFF
15 TRBV27 CASSLSAYSNQPQHF
13 TRBV7-9 CASSLGPSDIQYF
14 TRBV7-9 CASSRGQATGELFF
14 TRBV27 CASSFTAYGETQYF
17 TRBV2 CASSIPGLAGWGETQYF
13 TRBV19 CASSITGNYEQYF
14 TRBV5-5 CASSLQGFSYEQYF
14 TRBV9 CASSGSGGADTQYF
16 TRBV27 CASSFSAGAANYGYTF
13 TRBV18 CASSPGQGSEAFF
19 TRBV11-1 CASSLRTIPSGASSYEQYF
14 TRBV6-5 CASTRRTGATEAFF
12 TRBV7-6 CASSFRRNEQFF